One sample yielded the 15 T cell receptor beta chains listed below, sequenced in a study of T cell responses to AZD1222 COVID-19 vaccine. Profiling relied on immunoSEQ multiplex PCR, and the TCRdb table lists in-frame clones only, not all of them. The sample contains 110,000 or so clones, 88% of which appear only once. The source was peripheral blood, collected 28 days after the second AZD1222 dose. The receptors stem from an adult who received the AZD1222 COVID-19 vaccine.

V and J are TRBV6-6 and TRBJ2-4; unclear D gene. V was pared by 0 bases and J by 6 bases, with 6 bases between. The CDR3 totals 13 residues. The germline V gene has CDR1 MNHNY and CDR2 SVGAGI (reference sequence). CDR3 nucleotides: TGTGCCAGCAGTTACTCAGAGTTAAACATTCAGTACTTC. Its translation is CASSYSELNIQYF.

This chain uses TRBV19 with TRBJ1-5; D is uncertain. V gave up 4 bases and J gave up 3 bases, with 7 bases separating them. The V gene's germline CDR1 is LNHDA and CDR2 SQIVND (reference sequence). This CDR3 has 13 residues. The CDR3 spells CASSRQVNQPQHF. In nucleotides, the CDR3 is TGTGCCAGTAGTAGGCAGGTCAATCAGCCCCAGCATTTT.

V usage is TRBV10-3 and J usage is TRBJ1-1, with D uncertain. CDR3 length equals 12 residues. Germline CDR1 is ENHRY and CDR2 is SYGVKD. With 2 bases removed from V and 3 bases from J, the gap between germline ends came to 4 bases. Written as DNA, the CDR3 is TGTGCCATCAGTGAGCGTTACACTGAAGCTTTCTTT. Amino acids: CAISERYTEAFF.

This clone was counted at least ten times. This chain joins TRBV6-5 and TRBJ1-6; the match to TRBD1 covers 7 bases. Germline V lookup: CDR1 MNHEY, CDR2 SVGAGI. The J segment lost 7 bases and the V segment lost 5 bases, leaving 8 bases of the junction unmatched. CDR3 length: 15 amino acids. The CDR3 DNA reads TGTGCCAGCAGTCAGACCGAGGGGGCAAATTCACCCCTCCACTTT. Its protein is CASSQTEGANSPLHF.

This chain connects TRBV11-2 to TRBJ2-3, with 16 bases lining up with TRBD2. V lost 5 bases to trimming and J lost 1 base; unmatched junction nucleotides: 3. Germline V lookup: CDR1 SGHAT, CDR2 FQNNGV. The CDR3 sequence is 17 residues long. The DNA of the CDR3 is TGTGCCAGCAGCCTGGGACTAGCGGGAGGGGGCACAGATACGCAGTATTTT. Amino acid sequence: CASSLGLAGGGTDTQYF.

J is TRBJ1-1 and V is TRBV12-3 or TRBV12-4, with 8 bases identical to TRBD1. Trimming removed 5 bases from V and 10 bases from J; junction bases left unmatched: 6. The CDR3 is made up of 12 amino acids. CDR3 protein: CASSRTGRRAFF. For the CDR3, the DNA is TGTGCCAGCAGTCGGACAGGGCGGCGAGCTTTCTTT.

The gene calls are TRBV10-2 and TRBJ2-5; D is unresolved. CDR3 length equals 11 residues. Germline V lookup: CDR1 WSHSY, CDR2 SAAADI. With 8 bases removed from V and 4 bases from J, the gap between germline ends came to 8 bases. The DNA of the CDR3 is TGCGCCAGCTCGCTTCGAGAGACCCAGTACTTC. Its protein product is CASSLRETQYF.

This clone was counted once. CDR3 sequence (DNA): TGTGCCAGCAGCGCACAGGGAAACACCGGGGAGCTGTTTTTT. Translated, it gives CASSAQGNTGELFF. This chain uses TRBV9 with TRBJ2-2, with D perhaps TRBD1 (6 bases). Germline V gene data show CDR1 as SGDLS and CDR2 as YYNGEE. The CDR3 has 14 amino acids. Trimming removed 3 bases at V and 2 bases at J, with 8 bases between.

V is TRBV9 and J is TRBJ2-7; TRBD1 matches 10 bases. The length of the CDR3 is 13 residues. With 3 bases clipped from V and 5 bases from J, the junction kept 2 bases outside the gene matches. Germline V gene data show CDR1 as SGDLS and CDR2 as YYNGEE. The CDR3 nucleotides read TGTGCCAGCAGCGCGGGACAGGGGAACGAGCAGTACTTC. Amino acid sequence: CASSAGQGNEQYF.

V and J are TRBV7-9 and TRBJ1-3, with D possibly matching TRBD1 (5 bases). The CDR3 totals 17 residues. The germline gives CDR1 SEHNR, CDR2 FQNEAQ (reference sequence). V was trimmed by 2 bases and J by 3 bases, leaving 17 bases between them. The CDR3 DNA follows: TGTGCCAGCAGCTTACAGCGGGGGGGGAAAGGTGGAAACACCATATATTTT. This gives the protein CASSLQRGGKGGNTIYF.

As for this clone: This specimen includes other DNA sequences encoding the same CDR3. V usage is TRBV7-9 and J usage is TRBJ2-3, with D perhaps TRBD1 (6 bases). Germline V lookup: CDR1 SEHNR, CDR2 FQNEAQ (reference sequence). This CDR3 is 14 amino acids long. V lost 7 bases, J lost 0 bases, and 11 bases lay in between. The CDR3 loop reads CASTPGASTDTQYF. DNA of the CDR3: TGTGCCAGCACCCCAGGGGCTAGCACAGATACGCAGTATTTT.

The chain has TRBV30 and TRBJ2-2, with D perhaps matching TRBD1 or TRBD2 (5 bases each). Germline-derived CDR1 and CDR2 are GTSNPN and SVGIG (reference sequence). Trimming took off 7 bases at V and 3 bases at J, with 18 bases between the two ends. The CDR3 covers 15 residues. The CDR3: CASRLGDSYTGELFF. The CDR3 nucleotides are TGTGCCTCCCGCTTGGGGGATTCTTACACCGGGGAGCTGTTTTTT. The whole variable domain, filled in from reference TRBV30 and TRBJ2-2, reads SQTIHQWPATLVQPVGSPLSLECTVEGTSNPNLYWYRQAAGRGLQLLFYSVGIGQISSEVPQNLSASRPQDRQFILSSKKLLLSDSGFYLCASRLGDSYTGELFFGEGSRLTVL.

The chain links TRBV9 to TRBJ2-7; 11 nucleotides agree with TRBD1. V was pared by 3 bases and J by 6 bases, with 8 bases of the junction left unmatched. The germline V gene has CDR1 SGDLS and CDR2 YYNGEE. This CDR3 is built from 15 residues. CDR3 coding DNA: TGTGCCAGCAGCGGCGGGGGACAGGGGGTCGGCGAGCAGTACTTC. Translated: CASSGGGQGVGEQYF.

The gene calls are TRBV6-2 or TRBV6-3 and TRBJ2-5; TRBD1 matches at 8 bases. Germline CDR1 MNHEY, CDR2 SVGEGT. This CDR3 is built from 14 residues. Trimming cost V 4 bases and J 4 bases; bases outside gene matches: 5. The chain's CDR3 is CASSSTGDVETQYF. The CDR3 nucleotides read TGTGCCAGCAGTTCGACAGGGGATGTAGAGACCCAGTACTTC.

This chain joins TRBV12-5 and TRBJ1-6; unclear D gene. The germline V gene has CDR1 LGHNT and CDR2 FRNRAP. This CDR3 comprises 18 residues. The ends were cut back, 6 bases at V and 7 bases at J, with 25 bases in the middle. The CDR3 spells CASGFGPGGRNQNSPLHF. CDR3 nucleotides: TGTGCTAGTGGGTTTGGACCAGGCGGCAGGAACCAAAATTCACCCCTCCACTTT. The full variable domain, its missing parts supplied by reference TRBV12-5 and TRBJ1-6, is DARVTQTPRHKVTEMGQEVTMRCQPILGHNTVFWYRQTMMQGLELLAYFRNRAPLDDSGMPKDRFSAEMPDATLATLKIQPSEPRDSAVYFCASGFGPGGRNQNSPLHFGNGTRLTVT.